This T cell receptor (beta chain) emerged from a study of blood T cell repertoires in COVID-19. Sequencing was performed with immunoSEQ multiplex PCR; in TCRdb, only in-frame clones are kept and a portion is missing. The repertoire has roughly 86,000 clones, roughly nine tenths of them found once; the top ten carry 4.5% to 6%. This CDR3 is 16 amino acids long. This clonotype was obtained from a man in his fifties with active or convalescent COVID-19. The chain carries TRBV21-1 and TRBJ2-3; TRBD1 is the table's D call, not checked against the DNA. TRBV21-1 is a recognized pseudogene. The sample comprised peripheral blood. Here the CDR3 reads CASSKGGRTGVDTQYF. The CDR3 coding sequence is TGTGCCAGCAGCAAAGGGGGACGGACAGGGGTAGATACGCAGTATTTT.